These T cell receptor beta chains were read from a single sample in a study of identical twins. In TCRdb, the 5' RACE reads were re-called with MiXCR into one record per CDR3 protein. The sample comprises approximately 600,000 distinct CDR3 sequences, more than 9% of which are singletons, and 3% rests with the top ten. This same sample was also part of a study on yellow fever vaccine responses in identical twins.

The source material was PBMCs. The source of these receptors is a woman under 30 in good health. The CDR3 runs from the conserved cysteine through the conserved F or W. The D gene is left open where the match is weak. Rows may omit the clone size; those that give it use once, few, many or a size class.

J gene: TRBJ2-3; D gene: TRBD2; clone size: -; V gene: TRBV7-2; CDR3 length: 14; CDR3 DNA: TGTGCCAGCAGCTTTGGACTAGCGACAGATACGCAGTATTTT; CDR3 protein: CASSFGLATDTQYF
J gene: TRBJ2-3; D gene: -; clone size: -; V gene: TRBV2; CDR3 length: 14; CDR3 DNA: TGTACCAGCAATACAGGGGGGGGCACAGATACGCAGTATTTT; CDR3 protein: CTSNTGGGTDTQYF
J gene: TRBJ2-1; D gene: -; clone size: many; V gene: TRBV6-2/TRBV6-3; CDR3 length: 11; CDR3 DNA: TGTGCCAGCAGTTATTCCGTAGAGCAGTTCTTC; CDR3 protein: CASSYSVEQFF
J gene: TRBJ1-6; D gene: -; clone size: few; V gene: TRBV3-1; CDR3 length: 14; CDR3 DNA: TGTGCCAGCAGCCAAGACAGCTATAATTCACCCCTCCACTTT; CDR3 protein: CASSQDSYNSPLHF
J gene: TRBJ2-1; D gene: TRBD2; clone size: few; V gene: TRBV7-2; CDR3 length: 15; CDR3 DNA: TGTGCCAGCAGCCCCCAGCCAGCGGGGGCTAATGAGCAGTTCTTC; CDR3 protein: CASSPQPAGANEQFF
J gene: TRBJ1-5; D gene: -; clone size: -; V gene: TRBV28; CDR3 length: 15; CDR3 DNA: TGTGCCAGCACCACCCTGGCGAAGGGGGATCAGCCCCAGCATTTT; CDR3 protein: CASTTLAKGDQPQHF
J gene: TRBJ2-1; D gene: -; clone size: few; V gene: TRBV7-9; CDR3 length: 14; CDR3 DNA: TGTGCCAGCAGCTTATATCGGGCCCTGAATGAGCAGTTCTTC; CDR3 protein: CASSLYRALNEQFF
J gene: TRBJ2-7; D gene: TRBD1; clone size: -; V gene: TRBV5-5; CDR3 length: 14; CDR3 DNA: TGTGCCAGCAGCCGTTGGACAGGGAAGGACGAGCAGTACTTC; CDR3 protein: CASSRWTGKDEQYF
J gene: TRBJ2-7; D gene: TRBD2; clone size: few; V gene: TRBV28; CDR3 length: 14; CDR3 DNA: TGTGCCAGCAGTTTCTTTAGCGGGAGCCACGAGCAGTACTTC; CDR3 protein: CASSFFSGSHEQYF
J gene: TRBJ2-3; D gene: -; clone size: -; V gene: TRBV6-1; CDR3 length: 17; CDR3 DNA: TGTGCCAGCAGTCCCTTCAAAAAGGGCCCTAGCACAGATACGCAGTATTTT; CDR3 protein: CASSPFKKGPSTDTQYF
J gene: TRBJ1-4; D gene: TRBD1; clone size: -; V gene: TRBV20-1; CDR3 length: 11; CDR3 DNA: TGCAGTGGGGCGGTCGGACAGGAACTGTTTTTT; CDR3 protein: CSGAVGQELFF
J gene: TRBJ2-7; D gene: -; clone size: -; V gene: TRBV20-1; CDR3 length: 13; CDR3 DNA: TGCAGTGCTAGAGATTTGAAGGTGAGGGAGCAGTACTTC; CDR3 protein: CSARDLKVREQYF
J gene: TRBJ2-4; D gene: -; clone size: many; V gene: TRBV5-1; CDR3 length: 15; CDR3 DNA: TGCGCCAGCAGGGATCCGGGCCTAGGGTTGAGCATTCAGTACTTC; CDR3 protein: CASRDPGLGLSIQYF
J gene: TRBJ1-5; D gene: -; clone size: many; V gene: TRBV7-9; CDR3 length: 14; CDR3 DNA: TGTGCCAGCAGCAAAAATTTAGAAGGTCAGCCCCAGCATTTT; CDR3 protein: CASSKNLEGQPQHF
J gene: TRBJ1-1; D gene: TRBD1; clone size: many; V gene: TRBV7-2; CDR3 length: 14; CDR3 DNA: TGTGCCAGCAGCTTAAGACAGGGGTCCACTGAAGCTTTCTTT; CDR3 protein: CASSLRQGSTEAFF
J gene: TRBJ2-3; D gene: -; clone size: -; V gene: TRBV4-2; CDR3 length: 16; CDR3 DNA: TGTGCCAGCAGCCATGATCAGGGGATATATACAGATACGCAGTATTTT; CDR3 protein: CASSHDQGIYTDTQYF
J gene: TRBJ2-7; D gene: -; clone size: many; V gene: TRBV7-2; CDR3 length: 12; CDR3 DNA: TGTGCCAGCAGCTTACTTGCCCACGAGCAGTACTTC; CDR3 protein: CASSLLAHEQYF
J gene: TRBJ1-1; D gene: -; clone size: -; V gene: TRBV9; CDR3 length: 15; CDR3 DNA: TGTGCCAGCAGCGTAGTGTGGGATGGGGGCACTGAAGCTTTCTTT; CDR3 protein: CASSVVWDGGTEAFF
J gene: TRBJ2-3; D gene: TRBD2; clone size: -; V gene: TRBV7-2; CDR3 length: 17; CDR3 DNA: TGTGCCAGCAGCTTAGGCTGGGGGGGGGGGTTGGGAGATACGCAGTATTTT; CDR3 protein: CASSLGWGGGLGDTQYF
J gene: TRBJ2-2; D gene: -; clone size: few; V gene: TRBV10-3; CDR3 length: 13; CDR3 DNA: TGTGCCATCAGTTTTAGGGTGACCGGGGAGCTGTTTTTT; CDR3 protein: CAISFRVTGELFF
J gene: TRBJ2-5; D gene: -; clone size: few; V gene: TRBV7-8; CDR3 length: 12; CDR3 DNA: TGTGCCAGCAGCGACACATCGGAGACCCAGTACTTC; CDR3 protein: CASSDTSETQYF
J gene: TRBJ1-1; D gene: -; clone size: many; V gene: TRBV4-1; CDR3 length: 14; CDR3 DNA: TGCGCCAGCAGCCAAGGACAGATGAACACTGAAGCTTTCTTT; CDR3 protein: CASSQGQMNTEAFF
J gene: TRBJ2-2; D gene: -; clone size: few; V gene: TRBV20-1; CDR3 length: 14; CDR3 DNA: TGCAGTGCTAGAGGGAGACAGCCCACCGGGGAGCTGTTTTTT; CDR3 protein: CSARGRQPTGELFF
J gene: TRBJ2-1; D gene: TRBD2; clone size: -; V gene: TRBV5-5; CDR3 length: 15; CDR3 DNA: TGTGCCAGCAGCTTGCGTACTAGCGGTGACGTTGAGCAGTTCTTC; CDR3 protein: CASSLRTSGDVEQFF
J gene: TRBJ2-1; D gene: -; clone size: -; V gene: TRBV7-6; CDR3 length: 12; CDR3 DNA: TGTGCCAGCAGCTTTGAGGGGGTTGAGCAGTTCTTC; CDR3 protein: CASSFEGVEQFF
J gene: TRBJ2-2; D gene: TRBD2; clone size: few; V gene: TRBV5-1; CDR3 length: 15; CDR3 DNA: TGCGCCAGCAGCTTGGAGGGACTAGCGACCGGGGAGCTGTTTTTT; CDR3 protein: CASSLEGLATGELFF
J gene: TRBJ1-5; D gene: TRBD1; clone size: few; V gene: TRBV27; CDR3 length: 13; CDR3 DNA: TGTGCCAGCAGACGGACAGGGGGGGAGCCCCAGCATTTT; CDR3 protein: CASRRTGGEPQHF